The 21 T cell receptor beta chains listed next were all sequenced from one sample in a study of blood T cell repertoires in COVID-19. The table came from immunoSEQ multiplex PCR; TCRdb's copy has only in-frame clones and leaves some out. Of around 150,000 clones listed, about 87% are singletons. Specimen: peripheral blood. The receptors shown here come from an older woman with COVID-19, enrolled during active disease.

CDR3 in amino acids: CASRGGQDNQPQHF. CDR3 DNA sequence: TGTGCCAGCAGAGGGGGCCAAGACAATCAGCCCCAGCATTTT. The chain employs TRBV6-5 and TRBJ1-5; 7 bases match TRBD1. V shed 6 bases, J shed 3 bases, and the junction held 5 bases outside the gene matches. CDR1 and CDR2 from the germline V gene are MNHEY and SVGAGI. This CDR3 contains 14 residues.

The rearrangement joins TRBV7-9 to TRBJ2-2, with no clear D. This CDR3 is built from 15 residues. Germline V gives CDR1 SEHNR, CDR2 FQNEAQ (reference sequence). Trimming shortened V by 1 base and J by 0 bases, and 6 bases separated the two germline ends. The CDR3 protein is CASSLGAANTGELFF. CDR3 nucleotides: TGTGCCAGCAGCTTAGGGGCCGCGAACACCGGGGAGCTGTTTTTT.

The CDR3 DNA reads as TGTGCCAGCAGTCAGGGACAGGGCTATGGCTACACCTTC. Its translation is CASSQGQGYGYTF. The J gene is TRBJ1-2, the V gene TRBV12-3 or TRBV12-4; 9 nucleotides align to TRBD1. There are 13 residues in the CDR3. The V gene end was trimmed by 5 bases and the J gene end by 4 bases; junction bases not matched to a gene: 2.

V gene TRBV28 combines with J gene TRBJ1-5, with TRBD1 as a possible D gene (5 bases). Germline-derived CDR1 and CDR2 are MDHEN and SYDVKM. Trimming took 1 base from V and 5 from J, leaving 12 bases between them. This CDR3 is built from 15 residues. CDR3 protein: CASSLSQGWYQPQHF. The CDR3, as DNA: TGTGCCAGCAGTTTATCTCAGGGCTGGTATCAGCCCCAGCATTTT.

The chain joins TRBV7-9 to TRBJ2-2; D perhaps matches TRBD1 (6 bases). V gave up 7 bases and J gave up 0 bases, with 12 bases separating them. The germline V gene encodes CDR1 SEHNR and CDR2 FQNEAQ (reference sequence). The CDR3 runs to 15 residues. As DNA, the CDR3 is TGTGCCAGCACCAAGACAGGAGCGAACACCGGGGAGCTGTTTTTT. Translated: CASTKTGANTGELFF.

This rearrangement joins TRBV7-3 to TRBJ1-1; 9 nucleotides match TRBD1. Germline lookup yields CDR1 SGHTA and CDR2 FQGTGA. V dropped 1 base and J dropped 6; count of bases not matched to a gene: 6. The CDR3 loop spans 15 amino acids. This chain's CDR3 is CASSLNTGGLSEAFF. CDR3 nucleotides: TGTGCCAGCAGCTTAAACACAGGGGGCCTCTCTGAAGCTTTCTTT. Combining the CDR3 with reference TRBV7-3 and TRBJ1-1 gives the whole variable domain GAGVSQTPSNKVTEKGKYVELRCDPISGHTALYWYRQSLGQGPEFLIYFQGTGAADDSGLPNDRFFAVRPEGSVSTLKIQRTERGDSAVYLCASSLNTGGLSEAFFGQGTRLTVV.

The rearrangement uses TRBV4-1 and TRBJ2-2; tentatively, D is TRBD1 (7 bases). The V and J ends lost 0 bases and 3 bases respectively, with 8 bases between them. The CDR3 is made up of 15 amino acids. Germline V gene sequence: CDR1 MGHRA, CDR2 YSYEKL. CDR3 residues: CASSQDRGDTGELFF. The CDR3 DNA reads TGCGCCAGCAGCCAAGACAGGGGGGACACCGGGGAGCTGTTTTTT.

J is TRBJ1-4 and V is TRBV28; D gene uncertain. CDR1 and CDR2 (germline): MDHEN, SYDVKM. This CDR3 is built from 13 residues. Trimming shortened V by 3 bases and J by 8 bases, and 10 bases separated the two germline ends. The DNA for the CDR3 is TGTGCCAGCAGTTTGGCAGTCAGAGAAAAACTGTTTTTT. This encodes CASSLAVREKLFF.

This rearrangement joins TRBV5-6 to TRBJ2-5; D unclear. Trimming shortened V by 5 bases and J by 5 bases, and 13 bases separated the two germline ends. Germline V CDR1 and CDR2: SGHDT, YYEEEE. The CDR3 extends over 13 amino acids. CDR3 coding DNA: TGTGCCAGCAGAATCCGAGCCCTTGAGACCCAGTACTTC. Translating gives CASRIRALETQYF.

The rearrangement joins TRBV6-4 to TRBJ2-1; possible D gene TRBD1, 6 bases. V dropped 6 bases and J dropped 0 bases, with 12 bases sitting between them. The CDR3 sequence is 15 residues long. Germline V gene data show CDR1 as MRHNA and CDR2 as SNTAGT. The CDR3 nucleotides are TGTGCCAGCAGCCGGACAGCCGACTCCTACAATGAGCAGTTCTTC. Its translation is CASSRTADSYNEQFF.

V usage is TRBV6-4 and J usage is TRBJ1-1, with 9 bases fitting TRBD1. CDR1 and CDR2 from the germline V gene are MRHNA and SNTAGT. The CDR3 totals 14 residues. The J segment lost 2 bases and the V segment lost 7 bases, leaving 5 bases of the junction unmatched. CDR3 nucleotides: TGTGCCAGCACCCCGACAGGGGGAAACACTGAAGCTTTCTTT. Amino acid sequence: CASTPTGGNTEAFF.

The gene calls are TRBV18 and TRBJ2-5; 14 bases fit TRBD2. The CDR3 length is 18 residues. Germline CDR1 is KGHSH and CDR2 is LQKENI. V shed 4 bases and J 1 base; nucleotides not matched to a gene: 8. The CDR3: CASSQRGLAGGLQETQYF. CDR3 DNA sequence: TGTGCCAGCTCACAGAGAGGACTAGCGGGGGGTCTCCAAGAGACCCAGTACTTC. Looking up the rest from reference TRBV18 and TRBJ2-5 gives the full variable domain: NAGVMQNPRHLVRRRGQEARLRCSPMKGHSHVYWYRQLPEEGLKFMVYLQKENIIDESGMPKERFSAEFPKEGPSILRIQQVVRGDSAAYFCASSQRGLAGGLQETQYFGPGTRLLVL.

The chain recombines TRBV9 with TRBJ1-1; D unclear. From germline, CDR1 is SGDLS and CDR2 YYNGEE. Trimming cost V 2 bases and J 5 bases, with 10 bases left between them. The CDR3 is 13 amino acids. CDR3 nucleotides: TGTGCCAGCAGCGTTTCGAGGGAAACTGAAGCTTTCTTT. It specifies CASSVSRETEAFF. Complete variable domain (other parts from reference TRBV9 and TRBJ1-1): DSGVTQTPKHLITATGQRVTLRCSPRSGDLSVYWYQQSLDQGLQFLIQYYNGEERAKGNILERFSAQQFPDLHSELNLSSLELGDSALYFCASSVSRETEAFFGQGTRLTVV.

The CDR3 region has the DNA TGCAGCGTTGACGGACAGGGAGTCTATGGCTACACCTTC. Translating gives CSVDGQGVYGYTF. The chain carries TRBV29-1 and TRBJ1-2, with 8 bases lining up with TRBD1. CDR3 length equals 13 residues. Germline lookup yields CDR1 SQVTM and CDR2 ANQGSEA. Unmatched junction bases numbered 4, after V lost 3 bases and J lost 4 bases. Using reference TRBV29-1 and TRBJ1-2 for the parts outside the CDR3, the full variable domain is SAVISQKPSRDICQRGTSLTIQCQVDSQVTMMFWYRQQPGQSLTLIATANQGSEATYESGFVIDKFPISRPNLTFSTLTVSNMSPEDSSIYLCSVDGQGVYGYTFGSGTRLTVV.

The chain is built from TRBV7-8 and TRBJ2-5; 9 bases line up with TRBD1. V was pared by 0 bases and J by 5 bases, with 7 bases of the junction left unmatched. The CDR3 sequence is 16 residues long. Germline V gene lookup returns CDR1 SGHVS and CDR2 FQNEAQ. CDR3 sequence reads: CASSLAGRQGGETQYF. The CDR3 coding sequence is TGTGCCAGCAGCTTAGCTGGAAGACAGGGGGGGGAGACCCAGTACTTC.

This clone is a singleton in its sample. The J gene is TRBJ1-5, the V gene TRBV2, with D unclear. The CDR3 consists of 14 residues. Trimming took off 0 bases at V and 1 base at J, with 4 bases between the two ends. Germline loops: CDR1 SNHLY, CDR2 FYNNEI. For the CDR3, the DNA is TGTGCCAGCAGTGAAGCGCGGAGCAATCAGCCCCAGCATTTT. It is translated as CASSEARSNQPQHF.

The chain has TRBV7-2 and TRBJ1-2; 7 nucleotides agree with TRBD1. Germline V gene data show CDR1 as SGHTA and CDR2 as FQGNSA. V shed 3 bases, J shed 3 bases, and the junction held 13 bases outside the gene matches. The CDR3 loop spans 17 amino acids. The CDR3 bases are TGTGCCAGCAGCTTTAGTCCTGGCGGCGGGACAGACTATGGCTACACCTTC. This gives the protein CASSFSPGGGTDYGYTF. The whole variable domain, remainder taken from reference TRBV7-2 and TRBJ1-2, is GAGVSQSPSNKVTEKGKDVELRCDPISGHTALYWYRQSLGQGLEFLIYFQGNSAPDKSGLPSDRFSAERTGGSVSTLTIQRTQQEDSAVYLCASSFSPGGGTDYGYTFGSGTRLTVV.

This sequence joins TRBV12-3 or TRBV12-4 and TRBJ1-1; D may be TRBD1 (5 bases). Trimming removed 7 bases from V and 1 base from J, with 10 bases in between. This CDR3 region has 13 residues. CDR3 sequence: CASNLGGNTEAFF. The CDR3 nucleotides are TGTGCCAGCAACTTGGGGGGGAACACTGAAGCTTTCTTT.

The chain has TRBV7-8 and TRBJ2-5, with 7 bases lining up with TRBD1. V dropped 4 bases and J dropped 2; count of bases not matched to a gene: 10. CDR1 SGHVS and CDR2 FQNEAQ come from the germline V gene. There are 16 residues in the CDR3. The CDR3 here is CASSSGQLLNQETQYF. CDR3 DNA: TGTGCCAGCAGCTCGGGACAGCTTCTCAATCAAGAGACCCAGTACTTC.

The CDR3 loop is CSVVVRGGARDTQYF. DNA of the CDR3: TGCAGCGTTGTCGTGCGCGGGGGGGCCCGGGATACGCAGTATTTT. The chain joins TRBV29-1 to TRBJ2-3; TRBD2 matches at 9 bases. V lost 4 bases and J lost 6; bases outside the gene matches: 11. This CDR3 spans 15 amino acids. CDR1 and CDR2 (germline): SQVTM, ANQGSEA.

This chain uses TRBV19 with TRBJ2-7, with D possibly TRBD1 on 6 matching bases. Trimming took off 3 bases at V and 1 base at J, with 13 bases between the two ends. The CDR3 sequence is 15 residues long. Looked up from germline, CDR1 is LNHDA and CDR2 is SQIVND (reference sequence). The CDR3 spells CASSISAGVSYEQYF. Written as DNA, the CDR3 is TGTGCCAGTAGTATTTCGGCAGGGGTATCCTACGAGCAGTACTTC.